A selection of T cell receptor beta chains follows, all from one sample in a study of blood T cells in healthy people across ages. TCRdb independently ran MiXCR on the 5' RACE reads; one entry per CDR3 protein. Among about 590,000 distinct CDR3 sequences listed, about 30% were seen once. The sample was blood. Receptors were obtained from a woman of 80 years or more in good health. The CDR3 runs from the conserved cysteine through the conserved F or W. A D gene is named only where the DNA matches it firmly. Only part of the rows carry a size: once, few, many, or a class if the clone is expanded.

clone size	V gene	J gene	D gene	CDR3 length	CDR3 protein	CDR3 DNA
-	TRBV9	TRBJ2-7	-	15	CAGSSGISAYDEQYF	TGTGCCGGCAGCTCAGGGATTAGTGCCTACGATGAGCAGTACTTC
few	TRBV10-2	TRBJ1-1	TRBD1	17	CASSESRTGGLNTEAFF	TGCGCCAGCAGTGAGTCCCGGACAGGGGGACTGAACACTGAAGCTTTCTTT
-	TRBV20-1	TRBJ2-7	-	12	CSARGAGHEQYF	TGCAGTGCTAGAGGGGCGGGTCACGAGCAGTACTTC
few	TRBV30	TRBJ2-3	-	11	CAWSGGNTQYF	TGTGCCTGGAGTGGGGGGAATACGCAGTATTTT
many	TRBV7-2	TRBJ2-7	TRBD1	13	CASRDRVNYEQYF	TGTGCCAGCCGGGACAGGGTCAACTACGAGCAGTACTTC
many	TRBV29-1	TRBJ2-7	-	11	CSGYSGLEQYF	TGCAGCGGCTATTCCGGCCTCGAGCAGTACTTC
many	TRBV20-1	TRBJ2-5	TRBD2	15	CSANKLAGEQETQYF	TGCAGTGCTAACAAACTAGCGGGGGAGCAAGAGACCCAGTACTTC
many	TRBV29-1	TRBJ2-5	TRBD1	13	CSVARQGQETQYF	TGCAGCGTTGCGCGACAGGGACAAGAGACCCAGTACTTC
few	TRBV7-2	TRBJ2-3	-	14	CASRSGRYTDTQYF	TGTGCCAGCAGGTCGGGGAGATACACAGATACGCAGTATTTT
-	TRBV12-3/TRBV12-4	TRBJ2-5	-	13	CASSRQTGGEQYF	TGTGCCAGCAGTCGACAGACCGGGGGAGAGCAGTACTTC